This entry lists 28 T cell receptor beta chains sequenced from one sample in a study of blood T cell repertoires in COVID-19. Sequencing used immunoSEQ multiplex PCR; TCRdb keeps in-frame clones, though not all of them. The repertoire holds fewer than 250,000 clones, with over 80% as singletons. Input material: peripheral blood. Source of these receptors: a woman aged 60-75 years with active or convalescent COVID-19.

The J gene is TRBJ1-6, the V gene TRBV27, with 12 bases matching TRBD1. Trimming removed 5 bases from V and 6 bases from J; junction bases left unmatched: 2. Germline CDR1 reads MNHEY; CDR2 reads SMNVEV (reference sequence). This CDR3 comprises 15 residues. Written as DNA, the CDR3 is TGTGCCAGCAGTGGGACAGGGGGCCGTAATTCACCCCTCCACTTT. It is translated as CASSGTGGRNSPLHF.

The chain employs TRBV19 and TRBJ1-3; D not resolved. Germline CDR1 reads LNHDA; CDR2 reads SQIVND (reference sequence). There are 18 residues in the CDR3. V was pared by 0 bases and J by 0 bases, with 15 bases between. CDR3 coding DNA: TGTGCCAGTAGTATAGATCTATATGGCACTAGCTCTGGAAACACCATATATTTT. Protein sequence: CASSIDLYGTSSGNTIYF. Full variable domain (missing parts from reference TRBV19 and TRBJ1-3): DGGITQSPKYLFRKEGQNVTLSCEQNLNHDAMYWYRQDPGQGLRLIYYSQIVNDFQKGDIAEGYSVSREKKESFPLTVTSAQKNPTAFYLCASSIDLYGTSSGNTIYFGEGSWLTVV.

J is TRBJ2-3 and V is TRBV11-2; 10 bases agree with TRBD2. V trimming: 4 bases; J trimming: 2 bases; junction bases outside the gene matches: 6. CDR1 is SGHAT, CDR2 FQNNGV, per germline. This CDR3 contains 16 residues. The CDR3 reads CASSSRTSGITDTQYF. CDR3 nucleotide sequence: TGTGCCAGCAGCTCGCGGACTAGCGGAATCACAGATACGCAGTATTTT.

The gene calls are TRBV18 and TRBJ1-1; D is perhaps TRBD1 (6 bases). The V end was cut by 6 bases, the J end by 4 bases, with 24 bases between. Germline-derived CDR1 and CDR2 are KGHSH and LQKENI. The length of the CDR3 is 17 residues. CDR3: CASSRNPGTSGGTEAFF. The CDR3 nucleotides read TGTGCCAGCTCCCGCAACCCCGGGACATCGGGCGGCACTGAAGCTTTCTTT.

CDR3 protein: CASSSPGTAFSYEQYF. The DNA for the CDR3 is TGTGCCAGCAGCTCTCCCGGGACAGCGTTCTCCTACGAGCAGTACTTC. V is TRBV11-3 and J is TRBJ2-7; 7 bases map to TRBD1. CDR1 is SGHNT and CDR2 is YENEEA in the germline V gene. The CDR3 is 16 residues long. The J segment lost 0 bases and the V segment lost 4 bases, leaving 9 bases of the junction unmatched. Based on the CDR3 plus reference TRBV11-3 and TRBJ2-7, the full variable domain is EAGVVQSPRYKIIEKKQPVAFWCNPISGHNTLYWYLQNLGQGPELLIRYENEEAVDDSQLPKDRFSAERLKGVDSTLKIQPAELGDSAVYLCASSSPGTAFSYEQYFGPGTRLTVT.

The chain links TRBV6-1 to TRBJ1-1; TRBD1 agrees at 8 bases. The CDR3 spans 16 residues. Germline CDR1 is MNHNS and CDR2 is SASEGT. Unmatched junction bases numbered 6, after V lost 3 bases and J lost 0 bases. The CDR3 DNA reads as TGTGCCAGCAGTGACTATTACAGGGGGTTGAACACTGAAGCTTTCTTT. Its protein is CASSDYYRGLNTEAFF.

This sequence joins TRBV7-2 and TRBJ1-2, with 7 positions matching TRBD1. Germline V gene data show CDR1 as SGHTA and CDR2 as FQGNSA. The CDR3 covers 16 residues. J lost 0 bases, V lost 1 base, and 5 bases had no gene match. Here the CDR3 reads CASSLDRGRANYGYTF. The CDR3 DNA reads TGTGCCAGCAGCTTAGACAGGGGCAGAGCTAACTATGGCTACACCTTC.

The V call is TRBV5-6, the J call TRBJ2-5; possible D gene TRBD2, 7 bases. Germline-derived CDR1 and CDR2 are SGHDT and YYEEEE. The CDR3 contains 15 residues. The V end lost 5 bases, the J end lost 5 bases, and 19 bases lay between the germline ends. DNA of the CDR3: TGTGCCAGCAGGTTAGACGGGGGGCTGAAGGAGACCCAGTACTTC. This translates into CASRLDGGLKETQYF.

This clone occurred once. The chain joins TRBV7-2 to TRBJ2-3, with 12 bases matching TRBD1. Losses at the gene ends were 6 bases for V and 5 bases for J; bases not matched to a gene: 9. In germline, CDR1 is SGHTA, CDR2 FQGNSA. The CDR3 totals 16 residues. This CDR3 reads CASSTRGTGGKDTQYF. CDR3 DNA: TGTGCCAGCAGTACCCGAGGGACAGGGGGCAAAGATACGCAGTATTTT.

This chain links TRBV6-2 or TRBV6-3 with TRBJ2-3, with unresolved D. The CDR3 loop spans 16 amino acids. Germline V gene data show CDR1 as MNHEY and CDR2 as SVGEGT. V was pared by 0 bases and J by 2 bases, with 12 bases between. CDR3 bases: TGTGCCAGCAGTTACTCTCCCGCCCTAAACACAGATACGCAGTATTTT. The encoded protein is CASSYSPALNTDTQYF.

The rearrangement uses TRBV5-6 and TRBJ1-1; TRBD1 agrees at 7 bases. The CDR3 runs 15 residues. After removal of 3 bases from V and 3 bases from J, the junction contained 8 bases not matched to a gene. The germline gives CDR1 SGHDT, CDR2 YYEEEE. Here the CDR3 reads CASSSPRTGYTEAFF. CDR3 DNA sequence: TGTGCCAGCAGCTCGCCTCGGACAGGATACACTGAAGCTTTCTTT.

The chain recombines TRBV3-1 (or the pseudogene TRBV3-2) with TRBJ2-1; TRBD2 agrees at 8 bases. V lost 4 bases to trimming and J lost 12 bases; unmatched junction nucleotides: 8. The CDR3 totals 13 residues. Germline CDR1 is LGHDT and CDR2 is YNNKEL (reference sequence). As DNA, the CDR3 is TGTGCCAGCAGCCTAGAAGCGGGAGTGAGGCAGTTCTTC. This codes for CASSLEAGVRQFF.

V is TRBV27 and J is TRBJ2-7; TRBD2 aligns across 8 bases. This CDR3 has 15 amino acids. After removal of 3 bases from V and 7 bases from J, the junction contained 11 bases not matched to a gene. Germline-derived CDR1 and CDR2 are MNHEY and SMNVEV (reference sequence). The CDR3 spells CASSFKGLGLWEQYF. In nucleotides, the CDR3 is TGTGCCAGCAGTTTCAAGGGACTAGGCCTCTGGGAGCAGTACTTC.

The genes are TRBV11-3 and TRBJ2-7; TRBD1 might be the D (7 bases). Germline V gene data show CDR1 as SGHNT and CDR2 as YENEEA. V was clipped by 6 bases and J by 2 bases, with 26 bases between them. This CDR3 region has 18 residues. The CDR3 DNA reads TGTGCCAGCAGGGGGGGTGACAGGGCTGATAGCCCAACCTACGAGCAGTACGTC. Protein sequence: CASRGGDRADSPTYEQYV.

This chain joins TRBV5-1 and TRBJ1-1; TRBD1 matches at 7 bases. Germline V lookup: CDR1 SGHRS, CDR2 YFSETQ. The CDR3 contains 15 residues. V gave up 4 bases and J gave up 4 bases; unmatched junction bases: 10. CDR3 in DNA: TGCGCCAGCAGCCTGGAAGGGAGACAGGGCACTGAAGCTTTCTTT. It is translated as CASSLEGRQGTEAFF.

V gene TRBV7-6 combines with J gene TRBJ2-7, with a tentative D call TRBD1 (6 bases). CDR1 and CDR2 (germline): SGHVS, FNYEAQ. The CDR3 has 15 amino acids. The ends were cut back, 1 base at V and 4 bases at J, with 14 bases in the middle. The CDR3 DNA sequence: TGTGCCAGCAGCTTAGAGGGTTGGACAGTGTACGAGCAGTACGTC. Its translation: CASSLEGWTVYEQYV.

V usage is TRBV20-1 and J usage is TRBJ2-1, with unresolved D. Germline-derived CDR1 and CDR2 are DFQATT and SNEGSKA (reference sequence). This CDR3 spans 11 amino acids. V lost 5 bases to trimming and J lost 9 bases, with 11 bases between them. This CDR3 reads CSADTLSEQFF. CDR3 nucleotides: TGCAGTGCTGATACCCTCAGTGAGCAGTTCTTC.

The chain uses TRBV7-2 and TRBJ2-5; D remains ambiguous. Trimming removed 1 base at V and 0 bases at J, with 12 bases between. The CDR3 has 16 residues. Per germline, CDR1 SGHTA and CDR2 FQGNSA. The CDR3: CASSLVASRYQETQYF. Written as DNA, the CDR3 is TGTGCCAGCAGCTTAGTCGCTAGTAGGTACCAAGAGACCCAGTACTTC.

The rearrangement joins TRBV3-1 (or the pseudogene TRBV3-2) to TRBJ2-1; 7 nucleotides align to TRBD1. From germline, CDR1 is LGHDT and CDR2 YNNKEL (reference sequence). This CDR3 is built from 14 residues. The junction had 5 bases not matched to a gene; V was cut back by 2 bases and J by 7 bases. As DNA, the CDR3 is TGTGCCAGCAGCCAAATCCTACAGGGGAATGAGCAGTTCTTC. This translates into CASSQILQGNEQFF.

About this clone: Other nucleotide sequences in the sample specify the same CDR3. V is TRBV5-4 and J is TRBJ2-2; D is ambiguous. Deletions cut 4 bases from V and 0 bases from J, with 7 bases between. The CDR3 length is 14 residues. Germline V gene sequence: CDR1 SGHNT, CDR2 YYREEE (reference sequence). The DNA for the CDR3 is TGTGCCAGCAGCCTAGTCGCGAACACCGGGGAGCTGTTTTTT. Encoded protein: CASSLVANTGELFF. Using reference TRBV5-4 and TRBJ2-2 for the parts outside the CDR3, the full variable domain is ETGVTQSPTHLIKTRGQQVTLRCSSQSGHNTVSWYQQALGQGPQFIFQYYREEENGRGNFPPRFSGLQFPNYSSELNVNALELDDSALYLCASSLVANTGELFFGEGSRLTVL.

The chain has TRBV9 and TRBJ1-1; TRBD1 aligns across 7 bases. The CDR3 runs to 17 residues. After removal of 0 bases from V and 0 bases from J, the junction contained 8 bases not matched to a gene. Germline CDR1 and CDR2: SGDLS and YYNGEE. The CDR3 protein is CASSVGPSTGMNTEAFF. The CDR3 nucleotides are TGTGCCAGCAGCGTAGGTCCTTCGACAGGGATGAACACTGAAGCTTTCTTT.

CDR3 nucleotides: TGTGCCAGCAGCCCGAAGGTACAGGGGTCCTACAATGAGCAGTTCTTC. Its translation is CASSPKVQGSYNEQFF. The V gene is TRBV7-8, the J gene TRBJ2-1; TRBD1 matches at 7 bases. This CDR3 has 16 residues. CDR1 is SGHVS and CDR2 is FQNEAQ in the germline V gene. V lost 5 bases, J lost 1 base, and 8 bases stayed unmatched.

The V gene is TRBV6-1, the J gene TRBJ1-5, with D uncertain. Germline V gives CDR1 MNHNS, CDR2 SASEGT. The CDR3 is 15 amino acids. V dropped 1 base and J dropped 3 bases, with 10 bases sitting between them. The CDR3 is CASSEVRGFNQPQHF. In DNA, the CDR3 is TGTGCCAGCAGTGAAGTCCGAGGCTTCAATCAGCCCCAGCATTTT.

This clone was counted a few times. The rearrangement links TRBV5-1 to TRBJ2-7; 8 nucleotides align to TRBD2. This CDR3 spans 18 amino acids. Germline lookup yields CDR1 SGHRS and CDR2 YFSETQ. After removal of 0 bases from V and 5 bases from J, the junction contained 16 bases not matched to a gene. The CDR3 DNA sequence: TGCGCCAGCAGCTTGGGGGGATCCAGCGGGAGATCCCTCAACGAGCAGTACTTC. Protein sequence: CASSLGGSSGRSLNEQYF.

The chain carries TRBV5-1 and TRBJ2-3; D call uncertain. CDR1 is SGHRS and CDR2 is YFSETQ in the germline V gene. V lost 1 base, J lost 6 bases, and 12 bases lay in between. The CDR3 runs to 14 residues. The CDR3: CASSLNLLLDTQYF. The CDR3, as DNA: TGCGCCAGCAGCTTGAACCTCCTACTGGATACGCAGTATTTT.

The chain carries TRBV7-2 and TRBJ2-1; D is undetermined. CDR3 length: 13 residues. Germline CDR1 SGHTA, CDR2 FQGNSA. V lost 1 base to trimming and J lost 5 bases, with 6 bases between them. The CDR3 loop is CASSLGQNNEQFF. In DNA, the CDR3 is TGTGCCAGCAGCTTAGGTCAGAACAATGAGCAGTTCTTC.

DNA of the CDR3: TGCGCCAGCAGCCCGGGACAGGGCCCTGGAAACACCATATATTTT. Amino acids: CASSPGQGPGNTIYF. This chain links TRBV4-1 with TRBJ1-3, with 9 bases aligning to TRBD1. Trimming took 4 bases from V and 2 from J; bases not matched to a gene: 3. The CDR3 is 15 amino acids. The germline CDR1 and CDR2 sequences are MGHRA and YSYEKL.

The chain couples TRBV7-9 to TRBJ1-4; 7 nucleotides align to TRBD1. Germline assignment: CDR1 SEHNR and CDR2 FQNEAQ (reference sequence). The CDR3 has 15 amino acids. Trimming removed 5 bases from V and 4 bases from J; junction bases left unmatched: 7. CDR3 region: CASSPPGDSNEKLFF. The CDR3 region has the DNA TGTGCCAGCAGCCCCCCAGGGGACAGTAATGAAAAACTGTTTTTT. Complete variable domain (other parts from reference TRBV7-9 and TRBJ1-4): DTGVSQNPRHKITKRGQNVTFRCDPISEHNRLYWYRQTLGQGPEFLTYFQNEAQLEKSRLLSDRFSAERPKGSFSTLEIQRTEQGDSAMYLCASSPPGDSNEKLFFGSGTQLSVL.